This note documents a single T cell receptor (beta chain) sequence. The entry originates in a study of T-cell reconstitution after alpha-beta-depleted transplantation in children. Unique molecular identifiers were incorporated into the prepared TCRbeta library. TCRdb reanalysed the PCR reads using MiXCR and keeps one entry per CDR3 protein. The sample lists a few hundred thousand distinct CDR3 sequences; around 20% were seen once. This clonotype was sampled from a human donor who donated a stem cell graft to a child with acute lymphoblastic leukemia. The input for sequencing was PBMCs from the stem cell graft donor, taken from the stem cell graft.

CDR3 sequence reads: CSASPRQVNQPQHF. The CDR3 DNA reads TGCAGTGCTAGTCCGCGGCAGGTCAATCAGCCCCAGCATTTT. The V and J genes are TRBV20-1 and TRBJ1-5; D is undetermined. Trimming stripped 3 bases from V and 3 bases from J, with 12 bases between. Germline V gene data show CDR1 as DFQATT and CDR2 as SNEGSKA (reference sequence). This CDR3 contains 14 residues.